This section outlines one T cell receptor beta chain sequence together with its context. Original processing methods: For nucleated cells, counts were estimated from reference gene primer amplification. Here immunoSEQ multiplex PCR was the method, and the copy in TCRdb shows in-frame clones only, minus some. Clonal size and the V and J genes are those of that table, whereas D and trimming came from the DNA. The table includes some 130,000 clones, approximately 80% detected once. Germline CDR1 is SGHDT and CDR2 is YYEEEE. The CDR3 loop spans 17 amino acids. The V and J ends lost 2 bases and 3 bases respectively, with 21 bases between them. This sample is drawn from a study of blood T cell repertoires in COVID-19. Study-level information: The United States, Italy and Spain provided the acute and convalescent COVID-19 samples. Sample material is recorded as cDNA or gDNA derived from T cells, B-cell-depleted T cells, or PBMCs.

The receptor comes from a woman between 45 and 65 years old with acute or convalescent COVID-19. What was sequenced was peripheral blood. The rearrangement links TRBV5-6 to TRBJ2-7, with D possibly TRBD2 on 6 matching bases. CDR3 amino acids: CASSFGSRARANYEQYF. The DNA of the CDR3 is TGTGCCAGCAGCTTCGGGAGTAGGGCCAGGGCAAACTACGAGCAGTACTTC.